This TCR beta chain appears in the sequencing data of a study of blood T cell repertoires in COVID-19. Study details: Samples came from the United States, Italy and Spain, spanning acute and convalescent COVID-19. T cells, B-cell-depleted T cells, or PBMCs supplied cDNA or gDNA.

Germline-derived CDR1 and CDR2 are SGHAT and FQDESV (reference sequence). This CDR3 comprises 14 residues. Trimming cost V 11 bases and J 3 bases; bases outside gene matches: 9. Per the authors' pipeline: Amplification of reference gene primers was used by the study to estimate nucleated cell counts. Measured with immunoSEQ multiplex PCR; TCRdb has only the in-frame clones, and not every one. The DNA was the basis for D and trimming; V, J and clone size are from that table. In the table there are about 54,000 clones, around nine tenths of which are singletons. The sample consisted of peripheral blood. The J gene is TRBJ2-2, the V gene TRBV11-1, with 7 bases identical to TRBD1. This sequence originates from a human donor in a cohort sampled during active COVID-19. This CDR3 is CASRGTGDTGELFF. DNA of the CDR3: TGTGCCTCCCGTGGTACAGGGGACACCGGGGAGCTGTTTTTT.